Listed here are 27 T cell receptor beta chains from one sample, sequenced in a study of T cell repertoires in cytomegalovirus infection. MiXCR, applied by TCRdb to the reads, yields one record per CDR3 protein. Counted here are 450,000 to 600,000 distinct CDR3 sequences, approximately 11% occurring once; the ten biggest clones make up 9.5% to 13%. The source material was PBMCs. The receptors stem from a human donor in good health (CMV status not recorded). Some clones in this sample may be carry-over from other donors' samples.

In this sample, this clonotype turned up many times. The chain combines TRBV4-2 with TRBJ2-2, with TRBD1 matching over 12 bases. The germline gives CDR1 LGHNA, CDR2 YNFKEQ. This CDR3 has 19 amino acids. The V gene end was trimmed by 0 bases and the J gene end by 0 bases; junction bases not matched to a gene: 5. The CDR3 spells CASSQDRGQGASNTGELFF. The CDR3 DNA follows: TGTGCCAGCAGCCAAGATCGGGGACAGGGGGCTTCGAACACCGGGGAGCTGTTTTTT.

The genes are TRBV9 and TRBJ1-1, with D unresolved. The CDR3 runs to 15 residues. In germline, CDR1 is SGDLS, CDR2 YYNGEE. V lost 0 bases and J lost 2, with 11 bases in between. CDR3 loop: CASSVEPRINTEAFF. The DNA for the CDR3 is TGTGCCAGCAGCGTAGAACCCAGGATTAACACTGAAGCTTTCTTT.

The chain couples TRBV7-4 to TRBJ2-3; D is ambiguous. The CDR3 has 13 amino acids. The V end was cut by 6 bases, the J end by 8 bases, with 15 bases between. Per the germline V gene, CDR1 is SGHVT and CDR2 is SQSDAQ. CDR3 bases: TGTGCCAGCAGGGGATCAATCGACCTTACGCAGTATTTT. This codes for CASRGSIDLTQYF.

This clonotype has a count of ten or more. The chain combines TRBV11-2 with TRBJ1-5, with D unresolved. The CDR3 runs 14 residues. The V and J ends lost 5 bases and 3 bases respectively, with 11 bases between them. Germline V lookup: CDR1 SGHAT, CDR2 FQNNGV. For the CDR3, the DNA is TGTGCCAGCAGCCTCGGACTACCCAATCAGCCCCAGCATTTT. Encoded protein: CASSLGLPNQPQHF.

The sample holds many counts of this clonotype. The genes are TRBV20-1 and TRBJ2-2; 7 bases match TRBD2. CDR1 and CDR2 (germline): DFQATT, SNEGSKA (reference sequence). V was clipped by 1 base and J by 0 bases; unmatched bases: 8. The CDR3 totals 17 residues. In DNA, the CDR3 is TGCAGTGCTAGAGCACTCACCCTAGCGGCGAACACCGGGGAGCTGTTTTTT. This translates into CSARALTLAANTGELFF.

For the CDR3, the DNA is TGTGCCAGCAGTTCTGCCGGGACCCTGGTTGCAGGGGAGCTGTTTTTT. It is translated as CASSSAGTLVAGELFF. This chain joins TRBV2 and TRBJ2-2; D is possibly TRBD1 or TRBD2 (5 bases each). The CDR3 spans 16 residues. V was cut by 5 bases and J by 8 bases, with 21 bases left in between. CDR1 is SNHLY and CDR2 is FYNNEI in the germline V gene.

The chain carries TRBV6-1 and TRBJ2-1; D is ambiguous. The CDR3 loop spans 15 amino acids. Looked up from germline, CDR1 is MNHNS and CDR2 is SASEGT. V was cut by 5 bases and J by 7 bases, with 18 bases left in between. The CDR3, as DNA: TGTGCCAGCAGTCCTCTTGGGTGGCAATCGAATGAGCAGTTCTTC. It yields the protein CASSPLGWQSNEQFF.

Many counts were recorded for this clonotype. The J gene is TRBJ2-7, the V gene TRBV11-2; the D gene is possibly TRBD2 (7 bases). The CDR3 is 12 residues long. In germline, CDR1 is SGHAT, CDR2 FQNNGV. Between the trimmed V and J ends, which lost 0 bases and 9 bases, there was a span of 9 bases. The chain's CDR3 is CASSLDRGAQYF. In DNA, the CDR3 is TGTGCCAGCAGCTTAGACCGGGGGGCGCAGTACTTC.

In its sample, this clonotype was seen many times. The chain has TRBV27 and TRBJ1-5, with D possibly being TRBD1 (5 bases). Trimming pared 5 bases from V and 7 bases from J, leaving 12 bases between. This CDR3 is built from 13 residues. Germline V lookup: CDR1 MNHEY, CDR2 SMNVEV (reference sequence). DNA for the CDR3: TGTGCCAGCAGTCCGCCTCGGGGGCAGCCCCAGCATTTT. This gives the protein CASSPPRGQPQHF.

This chain links TRBV20-1 with TRBJ1-5; no clear D gene. Trimming removed 6 bases at V and 0 bases at J, with 6 bases between. The CDR3 length is 12 residues. CDR1 and CDR2 from the germline V gene are DFQATT and SNEGSKA (reference sequence). This CDR3 is CSAHNSNQPQHF. CDR3 coding DNA: TGCAGTGCCCATAATAGCAATCAGCCCCAGCATTTT.

This clonotype came up a few times. The V and J genes are TRBV19 and TRBJ1-2; no firm D call. This CDR3 comprises 15 residues. Per the germline V gene, CDR1 is LNHDA and CDR2 is SQIVND (reference sequence). V was cut by 8 bases and J by 3 bases, with 19 bases left in between. CDR3 residues: CASLPMATGDYGYTF. CDR3 DNA: TGTGCCAGTTTGCCTATGGCCACCGGGGACTATGGCTACACCTTC.

Many counts were recorded for this clonotype. This chain links TRBV6-5 with TRBJ2-6; D is ambiguous. The CDR3 spans 17 residues. Trimming left V 3 bases short and J 2 bases short, with 14 bases between. Germline CDR1 reads MNHEY; CDR2 reads SVGAGI. DNA for the CDR3: TGTGCCAGCAGTTATTACGTCGACGCAACTGGGGCCAACGTCCTGACTTTC. Translation gives CASSYYVDATGANVLTF.

For this clonotype: Sequence at one end of the junction differs from germline and may be a read error. The chain combines TRBV2 with TRBJ1-2, with D possibly being TRBD1 (6 bases). Germline CDR1 is SNHLY and CDR2 is FYNNEI. This CDR3 region has 14 residues. CDR3 nucleotide sequence: TGTGCCAGCAGTGGCGAGGGGGGGGGCTATGACTACACCTTC. Its protein is CASSGEGGGYDYTF.

This clonotype was counted many times. This chain links TRBV24-1 with TRBJ1-1, with D hard to call. The CDR3 is 13 residues long. V dropped 1 base and J dropped 3 bases, with 5 bases sitting between them. From germline, CDR1 is KGHDR and CDR2 SFDVKD. CDR3 residues: CATSDFRHTEAFF. In nucleotides, the CDR3 is TGTGCCACCAGTGATTTTCGTCACACTGAAGCTTTCTTT.

This clonotype was detected a few times. CDR3 coding DNA: TGTGCCAGCAGCTGGGGGGGACGCGGTGAAGAGACCCAGTACTTC. This encodes CASSWGGRGEETQYF. The rearrangement links TRBV12-3 or TRBV12-4 to TRBJ2-5; 7 nucleotides agree with TRBD2. V shed 6 bases and J 3 bases; nucleotides not matched to a gene: 10. This CDR3 comprises 15 residues.

Ten or more counts support this clonotype. V usage is TRBV7-9 and J usage is TRBJ1-1; no clear D. The CDR3 loop spans 13 amino acids. Germline V lookup: CDR1 SEHNR, CDR2 FQNEAQ (reference sequence). Trimming took off 6 bases at V and 8 bases at J, with 16 bases between the two ends. In DNA form, the CDR3 reads TGTGCCAGCAGACATACTTCCCTTCCCGAAGCTTTCTTT. Translated, it gives CASRHTSLPEAFF.

This clonotype was recorded many times. The gene calls are TRBV4-2 and TRBJ1-4, with 9 bases lining up with TRBD1. The CDR3 contains 14 residues. Germline loops: CDR1 LGHNA, CDR2 YNFKEQ. Unmatched junction bases numbered 2, after V lost 2 bases and J lost 7 bases. The chain's CDR3 is CASSQRDRAEKLFF. Here the CDR3 DNA reads TGTGCCAGCAGCCAAAGGGACAGGGCTGAAAAACTGTTTTTT.

In its sample, this clonotype was seen many times. The chain is built from TRBV19 and TRBJ2-1, with D possibly being TRBD2 (6 bases). Germline CDR1 is LNHDA and CDR2 is SQIVND (reference sequence). Trimming took off 5 bases at V and 8 bases at J, with 13 bases between the two ends. The CDR3 has 13 residues. Here the CDR3 DNA reads TGTGCCAGTAGTCCTAGCTGGGAGGATGAGCAGTTCTTC. Its protein product is CASSPSWEDEQFF.

The CDR3 here is CASSPGVTGDIISGNTIYF. CDR3 sequence (DNA): TGTGCCAGCAGCCCAGGGGTCACAGGGGACATCATCTCTGGAAACACCATATATTTT. The rearrangement uses TRBV7-8 and TRBJ1-3, with 7 positions matching TRBD1. Germline CDR1 and CDR2: SGHVS and FQNEAQ. The V gene end was trimmed by 5 bases and the J gene end by 0 bases; junction bases not matched to a gene: 16. The CDR3 runs to 19 residues.

The chain joins TRBV14 to TRBJ1-6; D unresolved. The length of the CDR3 is 19 residues. V gave up 3 bases and J gave up 0 bases, with 18 bases separating them. Looked up from germline, CDR1 is SGHDN and CDR2 is FVKESK. The CDR3 DNA is TGTGCCAGCAGCCATCCCAGAAGACATTCGAGCTCCTATAATTCACCCCTCCACTTT. Protein: CASSHPRRHSSSYNSPLHF.

This clonotype has ten or more counts. V gene TRBV18 combines with J gene TRBJ2-7, with D maybe TRBD1 (6 bases). The germline V gene encodes CDR1 KGHSH and CDR2 LQKENI. This CDR3 region has 14 residues. V lost 1 base to trimming and J lost 5 bases, with 12 bases between them. The CDR3 spells CASSPRAQGHEQYF. The CDR3 bases are TGTGCCAGCTCACCACGAGCACAGGGACACGAGCAGTACTTC.

This clonotype was seen repeatedly, ten times or more. The gene calls are TRBV6-1 and TRBJ1-5, with D possibly TRBD1 on 5 matching bases. Deletions cut 5 bases from V and 7 bases from J, with 27 bases between. This CDR3 has 18 amino acids. CDR1 MNHNS and CDR2 SASEGT come from the germline V gene. The CDR3 DNA sequence: TGTGCCAGCAGTTCGCCCCCGGGGACCCACCTTGCCAACCAGCCCCAGCATTTT. Encoded protein: CASSSPPGTHLANQPQHF.

This clonotype was counted at least ten times. The chain recombines TRBV7-3 with TRBJ2-3; 7 bases agree with TRBD2. Germline lookup yields CDR1 SGHTA and CDR2 FQGTGA. V shed 5 bases and J 3 bases; nucleotides not matched to a gene: 8. The CDR3 is 15 residues long. The CDR3 loop is CASSTSGDETDTQYF. CDR3 nucleotide sequence: TGTGCCAGCAGCACAAGCGGGGATGAGACAGATACGCAGTATTTT.

Note on this clonotype: With a much larger clone just one base away, this may be a read error. V usage is TRBV28 and J usage is TRBJ1-2, with a possible D match to TRBD1 (6 bases). CDR1 and CDR2 from the germline V gene are MDHEN and SYDVKM. CDR3 length equals 12 residues. In DNA form, the CDR3 reads TGTGCCAGCAGTACAGGGTACTATGTCTACACCTTC. It encodes CASSTGYYVYTF.

This rearrangement joins TRBV20-1 to TRBJ1-4, with D unclear. V lost 3 bases and J lost 3, with 8 bases in between. The germline V gene encodes CDR1 DFQATT and CDR2 SNEGSKA (reference sequence). The CDR3 sequence is 13 residues long. For the CDR3, the DNA is TGCAGTGCTAGTAGGGAAGCTAATGAAAAACTGTTTTTT. Protein product: CSASREANEKLFF.

In this sample, this clonotype turned up a few times. V gene TRBV30 combines with J gene TRBJ2-7; 10 positions match TRBD2. The CDR3 contains 14 residues. The J segment lost 6 bases and the V segment lost 0 bases, leaving 5 bases of the junction unmatched. The germline V gene encodes CDR1 GTSNPN and CDR2 SVGIG (reference sequence). This CDR3 reads CAWSVLAGVREQYF. The CDR3 nucleotides read TGTGCCTGGAGTGTCCTAGCGGGAGTTCGCGAGCAGTACTTC.

This chain links TRBV10-3 with TRBJ1-5; 7 bases line up with TRBD1. Germline V gene lookup returns CDR1 ENHRY and CDR2 SYGVKD. With V trimmed by 2 bases and J by 6 bases, 4 bases remained unmatched. This CDR3 is built from 14 residues. The CDR3 reads CAISEGGGGQPQHF. CDR3 DNA sequence: TGTGCCATCAGTGAGGGAGGGGGCGGTCAGCCCCAGCATTTT.